This T cell receptor (beta chain) was profiled in a study of shared T cell receptors in the human thymus (dated by TCRdb to 2020 to 2022). In terms of the full investigation: The study investigated the way shared, self-reactive T-cell receptor alpha chains are produced in the human thymus.

CDR1 and CDR2 are drawn from the germline V gene: SGHVS, FQNEAQ. The CDR3 covers 13 residues, taking in both the cysteine and the phenylalanine. Only the CDR3 portion is preserved as DNA: 39 bases, with reading frame beginning at the first base. V sheds 3 bases and J sheds 10 bases, leaving 15 bases between their ends. Comments on this clone: Its binding antigen is unknown. Nothing much larger sits one base from this clone, and base qualities are not available.

Library generation was performed with the immunoSEQ multiplex PCR assay. The immuneACCESS repertoire file appears here via TCRdb, limited to in-frame rearrangements. These files lack a portion of the clones; in checked studies, under half of the deficit traces to unresolved V genes, and the cause of the others is not known. The sample records some 660,000 clones, over 75% of which are singletons. Under 0.01% of the sample lies in the top ten. These data are also associated with another study on human thymus T cells. The second paper states: Immunologically healthy infants undergoing open corrective cardiac surgery for congenital heart defects in Finland were used as donors. The thymus tissue came from surgical resects taken out during corrective cardiac surgery. Usage of V and J gene segments appeared to be biased in both the thymic and the peripheral blood repertoires. Highly overlapping thymic TCR repertoires among unrelated individuals were reported in the related research. The study described the TCR alpha and beta repertoires in under ten infant thymus samples and four matching peripheral blood samples. Donor ages ranging from 7 to 244 days were recorded, and roughly six male and two female infants were included in the cohort. After being mechanically released from the tissue, thymocytes were kept at -70 degrees C in pellets of roughly 9.5-32 million cells. A QIAsymphony instrument was used to extract genomic DNA from frozen cell pellets. TCRB and TCRAD loci were amplified from a standardized quantity of quality-controlled genomic DNA using the immunoSEQ multiplex PCR assay. The amplicons spanned the V(D)J region and were long enough to cover the CDR3 and allow V and J genes to be identified. Through the commercial immunoSEQ service, the amplicons were sequenced on an Illumina platform. Primer bias and sequencing errors were corrected as previously described, and TCRAD and TCRB were defined on the basis of the IMGT database. immunoSEQ Analyzer 3.0 and VDJTools were used for repertoire analysis, which covered basic statistics, V/J segment usage, diversity estimates, rarefaction and pairwise overlap. Diversity was estimated with Chao1, ChaoE, Efron-Thisted, Shannon and inverse Simpson indices, and also on datasets down-sampled to the smallest sample. Repertoire overlap was determined by strict matching of CDR3 nucleotide sequence, V gene and J gene, and Jaccard-based multidimensional scaling clustering was applied. Thymus samples yielded on average approximately 800,000 unique TCRB clonotypes, compared with 75,000 to 100,000 from blood samples.

Input material: thymocytes. The sequence came from a boy under three years old with a congenital heart defect. Donor details come from another sample of the same person, matched by shared clones. This sequence uses TRBV7-8 and TRBJ1-1, and TRBD1 may be the D gene, going by 5 matching bases. The base sequence is TGTGCCAGCAGCTTTACCCAGGGTTATGGAGCTTTCTTT. It is translated as CASSFTQGYGAFF.